This passage covers 30 T cell receptor beta chains from one sample sequenced in a study of blood T cell repertoires in COVID-19. This table comes from immunoSEQ multiplex PCR, and its TCRdb copy is limited to in-frame clones, with some not included. The table shows about 14,000 clones, with roughly 73% occurring only once. The sample comprised peripheral blood. All receptors derive from a boy aged 2 to 10 with active or convalescent COVID-19.

The chain is built from TRBV25-1 and TRBJ2-1, with D possibly TRBD1 on 6 matching bases. This CDR3 has 14 residues. Germline loops: CDR1 MGHDK, CDR2 SYGVNS. V was clipped by 5 bases and J by 8 bases, with 16 bases between them. In DNA, the CDR3 is TGTGCCAGCAGTCGGGCAGGGACAAGAGATGAGCAGTTCTTC. Its translation is CASSRAGTRDEQFF.

The gene calls are TRBV24-1 and TRBJ2-2; D gene unclear. V lost 4 bases and J 1 base, leaving 9 bases between the germline ends. CDR1 is KGHDR, CDR2 SFDVKD, per germline. The CDR3 loop spans 15 amino acids. The CDR3 loop reads CATSEPPGNTGELFF. CDR3 sequence (DNA): TGTGCCACCAGTGAGCCCCCAGGGAACACCGGGGAGCTGTTTTTT.

This chain joins TRBV9 and TRBJ2-5, with D perhaps TRBD2 (6 bases). Per germline, CDR1 SGDLS and CDR2 YYNGEE. The CDR3 totals 13 residues. V was shortened by 3 bases and J by 1 base, with 7 bases between the two germline ends. CDR3 protein: CASSGGVQETQYF. The DNA for the CDR3 is TGTGCCAGCAGCGGGGGGGTCCAAGAGACCCAGTACTTC.

This clone was seen more than once but under ten times. The V call is TRBV27, the J call TRBJ2-1, with TRBD1 as a possible D gene (5 bases). Germline values: CDR1 MNHEY, CDR2 SMNVEV (reference sequence). This CDR3 region has 13 residues. V was trimmed by 6 bases and J by 4 bases, leaving 10 bases between them. CDR3 loop: CASSMTAYNEQFF. CDR3 nucleotide sequence: TGTGCCAGCAGCATGACAGCTTACAATGAGCAGTTCTTC.

The chain carries TRBV6-5 and TRBJ2-7, with a tentative D call TRBD2 (6 bases). Germline loops: CDR1 MNHEY, CDR2 SVGAGI. The germline V and J ends were trimmed by 6 bases and 2 bases, with 17 bases remaining between them. The CDR3 is 15 residues long. CDR3 sequence reads: CASRPRGTGPYEQYF. CDR3 in DNA: TGTGCCAGCAGGCCTCGGGGGACGGGCCCCTACGAGCAGTACTTC.

This clone was recorded once. The chain joins TRBV4-1 to TRBJ2-3; TRBD2 matches 10 bases. The V segment lost 4 bases and the J segment 5 bases; nucleotides outside the gene matches: 6. This CDR3 is 15 amino acids long. Germline V CDR1 and CDR2: MGHRA, YSYEKL. The CDR3 DNA reads as TGCGCCAGCAGCCCGTCCTCTAGCGGGGGAGATACGCAGTATTTT. It encodes CASSPSSSGGDTQYF.

By sample fraction, this clone is medium-sized. The chain joins TRBV2 to TRBJ1-1, with 12 nucleotides matching TRBD1. Germline trimming cut 5 bases from V and 1 base from J; bases unmatched to any gene: 8. This CDR3 contains 17 residues. Germline lookup yields CDR1 SNHLY and CDR2 FYNNEI. CDR3 region: CASSRGTGGGENTEAFF. In DNA, the CDR3 is TGTGCCAGCAGTAGAGGGACAGGGGGCGGTGAGAACACTGAAGCTTTCTTT.

The chain carries TRBV18 and TRBJ2-1, with 13 bases aligning to TRBD2. The germline gives CDR1 KGHSH, CDR2 LQKENI. CDR3 size: 16 residues. The junction had 5 bases not matched to a gene; V was cut back by 3 bases and J by 6 bases. CDR3 sequence: CASSPRTSGSLNEQFF. DNA for the CDR3: TGTGCCAGCTCACCCAGGACTAGCGGGAGCCTCAATGAGCAGTTCTTC.

The chain recombines TRBV5-1 with TRBJ1-1, with 10 bases that match TRBD1. CDR1 SGHRS and CDR2 YFSETQ come from the germline V gene. V gave up 6 bases and J gave up 0 bases; unmatched junction bases: 8. The CDR3 is 16 amino acids. In DNA form, the CDR3 reads TGCGCCAGCAATTCGGGACAGGGGCGCCTGAACACTGAAGCTTTCTTT. Amino acids: CASNSGQGRLNTEAFF.

The gene calls are TRBV24-1 and TRBJ2-7; TRBD1 might be the D (6 bases). This CDR3 spans 13 amino acids. Between the trimmed V and J ends, which lost 9 bases and 7 bases, there was a span of 18 bases. Germline V CDR1 and CDR2: KGHDR, SFDVKD. CDR3 sequence reads: CATEAFTGSEQYV. For the CDR3, the DNA is TGTGCCACCGAGGCCTTTACAGGGAGTGAGCAGTACGTC.

The J gene is TRBJ2-1, the V gene TRBV6-4; 10 bases are shared with TRBD2. CDR1 is MRHNA and CDR2 is SNTAGT in the germline V gene. V shed 11 bases and J 9 bases; nucleotides not matched to a gene: 7. CDR3 length equals 12 residues. The CDR3: CAGSGRAVEQFF. For the CDR3, the DNA is TGTGCCGGAAGCGGGAGGGCCGTTGAGCAGTTCTTC.

This clone has only a few counts. The V call is TRBV28, the J call TRBJ1-2, with TRBD1 as a possible D gene (5 bases). Germline-derived CDR1 and CDR2 are MDHEN and SYDVKM. The CDR3 extends over 12 amino acids. Trimming shortened V by 7 bases and J by 4 bases, and 10 bases separated the two germline ends. The CDR3 region has the DNA TGTGCCAGCAAATGGGGCGGCTATGGCTACACCTTC. It specifies CASKWGGYGYTF.

The chain uses TRBV15 and TRBJ1-4, with D possibly being TRBD1 (6 bases). The length of the CDR3 is 17 residues. V was cut by 2 bases and J by 8 bases, with 21 bases left in between. Germline V lookup: CDR1 LNHNV, CDR2 YYDKDF (reference sequence). CDR3: CATSRTRGGGASEKLFF. The CDR3 nucleotides read TGTGCCACCAGCAGAACCAGGGGTGGCGGAGCGAGCGAAAAACTGTTTTTT.

The V gene is TRBV9, the J gene TRBJ1-2; D is possibly TRBD1 (6 bases). The CDR3 is made up of 15 amino acids. V lost 0 bases, J lost 6 bases, and 15 bases lay in between. Germline assignment: CDR1 SGDLS and CDR2 YYNGEE. The CDR3 loop reads CASSVEGVLRDGYTF. In DNA form, the CDR3 reads TGTGCCAGCAGCGTAGAGGGGGTTTTAAGGGATGGCTACACCTTC. Looking up the rest from reference TRBV9 and TRBJ1-2 gives the full variable domain: DSGVTQTPKHLITATGQRVTLRCSPRSGDLSVYWYQQSLDQGLQFLIQYYNGEERAKGNILERFSAQQFPDLHSELNLSSLELGDSALYFCASSVEGVLRDGYTFGSGTRLTVV.

This clone was found a few times. V is TRBV5-1 and J is TRBJ2-2; TRBD2 aligns across 13 bases. After removal of 3 bases from V and 7 bases from J, the junction contained 9 bases not matched to a gene. The CDR3 has 17 residues. CDR1 is SGHRS, CDR2 YFSETQ, per germline. The CDR3 sequence: CASSWTSGSPSHGELFF. Here the CDR3 DNA reads TGCGCCAGCAGCTGGACTAGCGGGAGTCCGAGCCACGGGGAGCTGTTTTTT. Supplemented by reference TRBV5-1 and TRBJ2-2, the full variable domain reads KAGVTQTPRYLIKTRGQQVTLSCSPISGHRSVSWYQQTPGQGLQFLFEYFSETQRNKGNFPGRFSGRQFSNSRSEMNVSTLELGDSALYLCASSWTSGSPSHGELFFGEGSRLTVL.

V gene TRBV18 combines with J gene TRBJ2-7; TRBD1 matches 9 bases. J was trimmed by 1 base and V by 2 bases; bases with no gene match: 3. The germline CDR1 and CDR2 sequences are KGHSH and LQKENI. This CDR3 contains 15 residues. DNA of the CDR3: TGTGCCAGCTCACCAATAGGGACAGGGTCCTACGAGCAGTACTTC. Amino acids: CASSPIGTGSYEQYF.

The rearrangement uses TRBV13 and TRBJ2-3, with D perhaps matching TRBD2 (5 bases). The CDR3 consists of 16 residues. Germline V lookup: CDR1 PRHDT, CDR2 FYEKMQ (reference sequence). The V end was cut by 3 bases, the J end by 1 base, with 14 bases between. The CDR3 nucleotides read TGTGCCAGCAGCTTGGGTTTACGGGGAGGCACAGATACGCAGTATTTT. It translates to CASSLGLRGGTDTQYF.

J is TRBJ2-3 and V is TRBV3-1 (or the pseudogene TRBV3-2), with 9 bases matching TRBD1. CDR1 LGHDT and CDR2 YNNKEL come from the germline V gene (reference sequence). The CDR3 sequence is 13 residues long. The J segment lost 15 bases and the V segment lost 5 bases, leaving 12 bases of the junction unmatched. Here the CDR3 reads CASSYLGQGEEYF. In nucleotides, the CDR3 is TGTGCCAGCAGCTATTTGGGACAGGGAGAGGAATATTTT.

The chain joins TRBV19 to TRBJ1-5; maybe TRBD1 (6 bases). The CDR3 runs 16 residues. The V end lost 0 bases, the J end lost 6 bases, and 15 bases lay between the germline ends. CDR1 is LNHDA and CDR2 is SQIVND in the germline V gene (reference sequence). The CDR3 nucleotides read TGTGCCAGTAGTATAGACAGACCCATACAGGGTCAGCCCCAGCATTTT. This codes for CASSIDRPIQGQPQHF.

The CDR3: CASSLTGAYGYTF. The CDR3 DNA sequence: TGTGCCAGCAGTCTAACAGGGGCCTATGGCTACACCTTC. The chain combines TRBV2 with TRBJ1-2, with 7 bases identical to TRBD1. J was trimmed by 4 bases and V by 5 bases; bases with no gene match: 4. The CDR3 has 13 amino acids. Germline lookup yields CDR1 SNHLY and CDR2 FYNNEI.

The chain recombines TRBV4-1 with TRBJ1-5, with D uncertain. Deletions cut 4 bases from V and 1 base from J, with 17 bases between. This CDR3 region has 17 residues. CDR1 and CDR2 (germline): MGHRA, YSYEKL. The CDR3 here is CASSLSPGMGSNQPQHF. As DNA, the CDR3 is TGCGCCAGCAGCCTATCCCCGGGGATGGGGAGCAATCAGCCCCAGCATTTT.

The rearrangement links TRBV30 to TRBJ1-5; D gene ambiguous. Trimming removed 0 bases at V and 4 bases at J, with 10 bases between. This CDR3 is 14 amino acids long. Germline V gene data show CDR1 as GTSNPN and CDR2 as SVGIG (reference sequence). CDR3 nucleotides: TGTGCCTGGAGTGTAAATACGGGAAATCAGCCCCAGCATTTT. This codes for CAWSVNTGNQPQHF.

There are a few counts of this clone. The genes are TRBV6-4 and TRBJ1-5; 9 bases are shared with TRBD1. Trimming cost V 5 bases and J 6 bases; bases outside gene matches: 5. This CDR3 comprises 14 residues. Germline loops: CDR1 MRHNA, CDR2 SNTAGT. The CDR3 loop is CASSPGQGIQPQHF. The CDR3 DNA reads as TGTGCCAGCAGTCCGGGACAGGGTATTCAGCCCCAGCATTTT.

This clone was detected only once. The chain joins TRBV30 to TRBJ2-7; D not certain. V lost 0 bases and J lost 3, with 6 bases in between. Germline V gene sequence: CDR1 GTSNPN, CDR2 SVGIG (reference sequence). The CDR3 extends over 12 amino acids. CDR3: CAWSVSRYEQYF. The CDR3 DNA follows: TGTGCCTGGAGTGTATCGCGCTACGAGCAGTACTTC. Full variable domain (outside the CDR3, taken from reference TRBV30 and TRBJ2-7): SQTIHQWPATLVQPVGSPLSLECTVEGTSNPNLYWYRQAAGRGLQLLFYSVGIGQISSEVPQNLSASRPQDRQFILSSKKLLLSDSGFYLCAWSVSRYEQYFGPGTRLTVT.

The chain recombines TRBV28 with TRBJ1-1; tentative D call: TRBD1 (6 bases). V lost 3 bases to trimming and J lost 4 bases, with 15 bases between them. Per the germline V gene, CDR1 is MDHEN and CDR2 is SYDVKM. This CDR3 spans 15 amino acids. CDR3 amino acids: CASSLGQGRRTEAFF. CDR3 in DNA: TGTGCCAGCAGTTTGGGACAAGGTCGCCGCACTGAAGCTTTCTTT.

This rearrangement joins TRBV28 to TRBJ1-1; the match to TRBD1 covers 7 bases. CDR3 size: 15 residues. Germline trimming cut 8 bases from V and 7 bases from J; bases unmatched to any gene: 16. CDR1 MDHEN and CDR2 SYDVKM come from the germline V gene. The CDR3, as DNA: TGTGCCAGCGGAACGTCCTCTACAGGGGCCCATGAAGCTTTCTTT. It translates to CASGTSSTGAHEAFF.

The chain uses TRBV28 and TRBJ1-2; no clear D gene. The CDR3 is 15 residues long. Trimming shortened V by 7 bases and J by 7 bases, and 22 bases separated the two germline ends. Germline lookup yields CDR1 MDHEN and CDR2 SYDVKM. CDR3 sequence reads: CASKAGNGPLSGYTF. The CDR3 coding sequence is TGTGCCAGCAAGGCTGGCAATGGGCCCCTATCTGGCTACACCTTC.

This clone was found a few times. The rearrangement links TRBV19 to TRBJ1-5, with unresolved D. The germline V and J ends were trimmed by 0 bases and 0 bases, with 6 bases remaining between them. CDR1 LNHDA and CDR2 SQIVND come from the germline V gene (reference sequence). The CDR3 covers 15 residues. The CDR3 reads CASSIDTSSNQPQHF. DNA of the CDR3: TGTGCCAGTAGTATAGACACCAGTAGCAATCAGCCCCAGCATTTT.

This chain connects TRBV6-5 to TRBJ1-4; D is unresolved. V lost 8 bases to trimming and J lost 8 bases, with 18 bases between them. The CDR3 has 14 residues. CDR1 is MNHEY, CDR2 SVGAGI, per germline. The CDR3 spells CASDGMGGREKLFF. As DNA, the CDR3 is TGTGCCAGCGACGGGATGGGAGGTCGGGAAAAACTGTTTTTT.

V and J are TRBV28 and TRBJ2-3, with TRBD1 matching 7 bases. The length of the CDR3 is 17 residues. Germline loops: CDR1 MDHEN, CDR2 SYDVKM. With 2 bases clipped from V and 0 bases from J, the junction kept 8 bases outside the gene matches. The CDR3 region is CASSLPPTGRSTDTQYF. For the CDR3, the DNA is TGTGCCAGCAGTTTACCCCCGACAGGGAGAAGCACAGATACGCAGTATTTT. The full variable domain, completed using reference TRBV28 and TRBJ2-3, is DVKVTQSSRYLVKRTGEKVFLECVQDMDHENMFWYRQDPGLGLRLIYFSYDVKMKEKGDIPEGYSVSREKKERFSLILESASTNQTSMYLCASSLPPTGRSTDTQYFGPGTRLTVL.